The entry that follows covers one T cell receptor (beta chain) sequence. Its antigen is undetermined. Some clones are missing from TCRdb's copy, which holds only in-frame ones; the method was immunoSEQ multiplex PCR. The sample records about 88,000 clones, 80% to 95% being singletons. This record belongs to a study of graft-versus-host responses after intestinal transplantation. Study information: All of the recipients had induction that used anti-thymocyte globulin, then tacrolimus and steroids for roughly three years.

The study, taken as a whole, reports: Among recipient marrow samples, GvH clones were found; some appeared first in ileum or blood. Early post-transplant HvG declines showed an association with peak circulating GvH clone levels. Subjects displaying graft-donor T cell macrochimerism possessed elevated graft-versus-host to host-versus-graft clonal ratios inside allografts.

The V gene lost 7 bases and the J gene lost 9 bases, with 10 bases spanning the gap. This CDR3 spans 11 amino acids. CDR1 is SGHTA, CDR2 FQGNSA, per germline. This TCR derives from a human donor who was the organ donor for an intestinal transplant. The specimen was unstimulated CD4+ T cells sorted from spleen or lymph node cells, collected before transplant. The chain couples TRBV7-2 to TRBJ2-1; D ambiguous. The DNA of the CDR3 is TGTGCCAGCATTGGTCCGGTTGAGCAGTTCTTC. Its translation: CASIGPVEQFF.